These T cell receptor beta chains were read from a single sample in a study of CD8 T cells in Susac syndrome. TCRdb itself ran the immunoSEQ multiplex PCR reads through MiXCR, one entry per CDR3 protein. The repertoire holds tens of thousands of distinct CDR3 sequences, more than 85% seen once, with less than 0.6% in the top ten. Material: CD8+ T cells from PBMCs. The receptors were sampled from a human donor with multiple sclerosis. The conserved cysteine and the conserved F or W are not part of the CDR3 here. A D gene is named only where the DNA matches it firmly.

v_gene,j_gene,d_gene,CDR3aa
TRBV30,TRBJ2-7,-,AWRATGTYEQY
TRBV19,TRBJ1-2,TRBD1,ASTPDRGYGYT
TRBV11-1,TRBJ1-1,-,ASSFVDVNTEAF
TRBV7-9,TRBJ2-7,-,ASSLGGALEQY
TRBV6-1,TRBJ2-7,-,ASSAHRAEQY
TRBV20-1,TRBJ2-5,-,SARGILAYQETQY
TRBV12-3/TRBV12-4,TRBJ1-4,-,ASSHTGMYNEKLF
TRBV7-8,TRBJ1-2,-,ASSSPSTGLPRGYT
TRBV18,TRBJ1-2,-,ASSPPPNVNYGYT
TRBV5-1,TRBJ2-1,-,ASSPPWNEQF
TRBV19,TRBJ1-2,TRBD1,ASSIGGQPNYGYT
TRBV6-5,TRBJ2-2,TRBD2,ASSYSIAGENTGELF
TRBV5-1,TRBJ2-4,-,ASSLWGPGENIQY
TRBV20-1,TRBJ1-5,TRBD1,SARDMGQGAGQPQH
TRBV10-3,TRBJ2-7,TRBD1,AISDSQGEWEQY
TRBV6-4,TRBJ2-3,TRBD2,ASSLAGDPWDTQY
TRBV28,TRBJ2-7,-,ASSMGDSSYEQY
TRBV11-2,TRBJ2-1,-,ASSLAPQEGLRYEQF
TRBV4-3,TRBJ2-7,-,ASSHGTGNYEQY
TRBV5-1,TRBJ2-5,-,ASSSRLRGKTQY
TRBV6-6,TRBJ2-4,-,ASSYSTGTEHIQY
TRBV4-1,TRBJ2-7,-,ASSQDWGSSYEQY
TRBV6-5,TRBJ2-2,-,ASSYGARVDTGELF
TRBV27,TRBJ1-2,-,ASSWDGFYGYT
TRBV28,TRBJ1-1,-,ASSLGRGSDTEAF
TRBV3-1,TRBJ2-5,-,ASSQVWAREGKETQY
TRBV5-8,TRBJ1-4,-,ASSPRQRGTNEKLF
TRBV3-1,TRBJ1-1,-,ASSQDRNGDTEAF
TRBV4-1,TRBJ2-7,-,ASSQEGPRGPYEQY
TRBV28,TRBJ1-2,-,ASSLGADGYT
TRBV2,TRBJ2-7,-,ASGGGIYEQY
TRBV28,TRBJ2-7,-,ASSAAARPYEQY
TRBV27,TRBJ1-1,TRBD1,ASSAWDRDTEAF
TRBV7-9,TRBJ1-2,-,ASSLGTNYGYT
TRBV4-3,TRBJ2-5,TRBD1,ASSQERAGGVGETQY
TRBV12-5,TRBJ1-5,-,ASGPGDSNQPQH
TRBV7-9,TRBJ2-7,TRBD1,ASSTTDRGRSYEQY
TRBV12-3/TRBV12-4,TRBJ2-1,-,ASSLTSNNEQF
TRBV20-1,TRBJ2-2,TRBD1,SATEPQTGPNTGELF
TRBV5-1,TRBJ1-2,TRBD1,ASSPIGDRAFGYT
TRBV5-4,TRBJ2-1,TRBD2,AMPGLTYNEQF
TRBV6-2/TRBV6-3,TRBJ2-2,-,ASSPGGPRGRLPSDGELF
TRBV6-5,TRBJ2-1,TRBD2,ASSFGSGLAYNEQF
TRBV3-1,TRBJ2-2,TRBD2,ASSPPSGRLTGELF
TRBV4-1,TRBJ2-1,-,ASSQAIFPTVDDQF
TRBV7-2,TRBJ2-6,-,ASRIRGPMVSGANVLT
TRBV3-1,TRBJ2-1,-,ASSQDMGRSYNEQF
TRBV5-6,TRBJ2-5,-,ASSLGAAGAREETQY
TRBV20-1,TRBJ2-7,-,SATIPGGAYEQY
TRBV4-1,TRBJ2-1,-,ASSQLRDHYNEQF
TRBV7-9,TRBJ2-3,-,ATPGSTDTQY
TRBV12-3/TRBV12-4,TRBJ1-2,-,ASIIGGYYGYT
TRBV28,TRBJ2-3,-,ASSLGLKQY